The 20 T cell receptor beta chains below all came from one sample that was sequenced in a study of blood T cell repertoires in COVID-19. Some clones are missing from TCRdb's copy, which holds only in-frame ones; the method was immunoSEQ multiplex PCR. The data contain 170,000 or so clones, about 83% of them singletons. Sequencing was carried out using peripheral blood. These receptors originate from a woman in her sixties or seventies with COVID-19, enrolled during active disease.

The chain combines TRBV2 with TRBJ2-7; D perhaps matches TRBD1 (6 bases). The CDR3 has 13 amino acids. CDR1 SNHLY and CDR2 FYNNEI come from the germline V gene. Trimming removed 4 bases at V and 5 bases at J, with 12 bases between. Here the CDR3 DNA reads TGTGCCAGCAGTGTCACAGGGTTTAACGAGCAGTACTTC. Its translation is CASSVTGFNEQYF.

The chain recombines TRBV3-1 (or the pseudogene TRBV3-2) with TRBJ1-4; 7 nucleotides line up with TRBD1. After removal of 1 base from V and 6 bases from J, the junction contained 2 bases not matched to a gene. The germline CDR1 and CDR2 sequences are LGHDT and YNNKEL (reference sequence). The CDR3 is 14 amino acids. The CDR3 loop is CASSQGDRDEKLFF. The CDR3 bases are TGTGCCAGCAGCCAAGGGGACAGAGATGAAAAACTGTTTTTT.

This chain links TRBV5-1 with TRBJ1-4; TRBD1 matches at 7 bases. The V segment lost 4 bases and the J segment 4 bases; nucleotides outside the gene matches: 7. The CDR3 is made up of 15 amino acids. From germline, CDR1 is SGHRS and CDR2 YFSETQ. The CDR3 bases are TGCGCCAGCAGCCGACAGGGCCAAAATAATGAAAAACTGTTTTTT. It specifies CASSRQGQNNEKLFF.

The genes are TRBV14 and TRBJ1-4; tentatively, D is TRBD1 (5 bases). V lost 3 bases and J 5 bases, leaving 16 bases between the germline ends. The CDR3 has 16 residues. The germline V gene encodes CDR1 SGHDN and CDR2 FVKESK. The CDR3 region has the DNA TGTGCCAGCAGCCATCCCCAGGGAGGGCGAAATGAAAAACTGTTTTTT. It translates to CASSHPQGGRNEKLFF. Drawing the rest from reference TRBV14 and TRBJ1-4, the complete variable domain is EAGVTQFPSHSVIEKGQTVTLRCDPISGHDNLYWYRRVMGKEIKFLLHFVKESKQDESGMPNNRFLAERTGGTYSTLKVQPAELEDSGVYFCASSHPQGGRNEKLFFGSGTQLSVL.

V and J are TRBV5-1 and TRBJ2-7; D is perhaps TRBD1 (6 bases). V gave up 3 bases and J gave up 6 bases, with 10 bases separating them. Germline CDR1 and CDR2: SGHRS and YFSETQ. The CDR3 sequence is 12 residues long. CDR3 amino acids: CASSSGQAEQYF. CDR3 sequence (DNA): TGCGCCAGCAGCTCGGGACAAGCCGAGCAGTACTTC.

This clone was recorded a few times. The chain couples TRBV2 to TRBJ2-7, with D tentatively TRBD2 (6 bases). Trimming took off 5 bases at V and 7 bases at J, with 18 bases between the two ends. The CDR3 runs 14 residues. Per the germline V gene, CDR1 is SNHLY and CDR2 is FYNNEI. The CDR3 protein is CASSTGLATTEQYF. CDR3 sequence (DNA): TGTGCCAGCAGTACGGGGCTAGCGACAACTGAGCAGTACTTC.

The gene calls are TRBV7-9 and TRBJ2-3; TRBD1 matches at 9 bases. This CDR3 is built from 15 residues. Germline loops: CDR1 SEHNR, CDR2 FQNEAQ (reference sequence). Trimming at V came to 11 bases and at J to 4 bases, leaving 13 bases not matched to a gene. CDR3 DNA: TGTGCCTCTCTCACGGGACAGGGTTTGGCAGATACGCAGTATTTT. This gives the protein CASLTGQGLADTQYF.

J is TRBJ2-2 and V is TRBV30; the D gene is possibly TRBD2 (6 bases). V was trimmed by 2 bases and J by 3 bases, leaving 13 bases between them. Germline CDR1 GTSNPN, CDR2 SVGIG (reference sequence). This CDR3 is built from 15 residues. The CDR3 nucleotides are TGTGCCTGGAGTCTGGGACTTCAGTACACCGGGGAGCTGTTTTTT. Protein: CAWSLGLQYTGELFF.

The sample holds one count of this clone. The chain uses TRBV28 and TRBJ1-6, with D maybe TRBD1 (6 bases). Germline CDR1 MDHEN, CDR2 SYDVKM. This CDR3 is 19 amino acids long. V shed 4 bases and J shed 0 bases, with 19 bases lying between them. The CDR3 DNA reads TGTGCCAGCAGTTCGGGGGGACAAGGGTCCAGCTCCTATAATTCACCCCTCCACTTT. It is translated as CASSSGGQGSSSYNSPLHF.

The J gene is TRBJ2-1, the V gene TRBV15; D perhaps matches TRBD1 (6 bases). V was shortened by 0 bases and J by 5 bases, with 17 bases between the two germline ends. Germline CDR1 is LNHNV and CDR2 is YYDKDF (reference sequence). The CDR3 spans 17 residues. The CDR3 DNA reads TGTGCCACCAGCAGAGATTTTGAAGGGGCAGGGGACAATGAGCAGTTCTTC. It codes for CATSRDFEGAGDNEQFF.

V is TRBV5-1 and J is TRBJ2-2; 8 nucleotides agree with TRBD1. Per germline, CDR1 SGHRS and CDR2 YFSETQ. The CDR3 length is 17 residues. The J segment lost 0 bases and the V segment lost 3 bases, leaving 7 bases of the junction unmatched. The CDR3 DNA sequence: TGCGCCAGCAGCTCCGGACAGGGCGTCTCGAACACCGGGGAGCTGTTTTTT. Translating it yields CASSSGQGVSNTGELFF.

The chain links TRBV7-9 to TRBJ1-1; 11 bases are shared with TRBD1. The CDR3 runs 14 residues. Germline-derived CDR1 and CDR2 are SEHNR and FQNEAQ (reference sequence). The ends lost 5 bases at V and 6 bases at J; junction bases unmatched: 5. The CDR3 coding sequence is TGTGCCAGCAGCGATCGGACAGGGGGCCCTGAAGCTTTCTTT. This gives the protein CASSDRTGGPEAFF.

The V and J genes are TRBV3-1 (or the pseudogene TRBV3-2) and TRBJ2-7, with 9 nucleotides matching TRBD2. Per germline, CDR1 LGHDT and CDR2 YNNKEL (reference sequence). Trimming took 0 bases from V and 2 from J; bases not matched to a gene: 5. The CDR3 runs to 16 residues. The CDR3 DNA reads as TGTGCCAGCAGCCAAGATGTGACTAGCGGAACCTACGAGCAGTACTTC. It translates to CASSQDVTSGTYEQYF.

The chain recombines TRBV27 with TRBJ1-1, with no clear D. Germline V gene data show CDR1 as MNHEY and CDR2 as SMNVEV (reference sequence). V was cut by 1 base and J by 1 base, with 13 bases left in between. CDR3 length: 16 amino acids. CDR3: CASSLFRGPWNTEAFF. CDR3 sequence (DNA): TGTGCCAGCAGTTTATTTCGCGGGCCGTGGAACACTGAAGCTTTCTTT.

This rearrangement joins TRBV28 to TRBJ2-2, with unresolved D. CDR3 length: 14 residues. CDR1 is MDHEN and CDR2 is SYDVKM in the germline V gene. V dropped 2 bases and J dropped 2 bases, with 6 bases sitting between them. CDR3 in amino acids: CASSLSSNTGELFF. In nucleotides, the CDR3 is TGTGCCAGCAGTTTAAGTAGTAACACCGGGGAGCTGTTTTTT.

The rearrangement uses TRBV6-5 and TRBJ2-5; D might be TRBD2 (5 bases). The CDR3 runs 14 residues. V dropped 0 bases and J dropped 9 bases, with 14 bases sitting between them. Germline CDR1 reads MNHEY; CDR2 reads SVGAGI. CDR3 amino acids: CASSYSIASGSQYF. The CDR3 DNA reads as TGTGCCAGCAGTTACTCGATTGCATCGGGATCCCAGTACTTC.

The chain combines TRBV5-1 with TRBJ2-7, with D possibly matching TRBD1 (6 bases). The CDR3 is 15 amino acids. Germline values: CDR1 SGHRS, CDR2 YFSETQ. The ends were cut back, 2 bases at V and 5 bases at J, with 17 bases in the middle. This CDR3 reads CASSLRDIGGDEQYF. The CDR3 DNA reads as TGCGCCAGCAGCTTAAGGGACATCGGCGGAGACGAGCAGTACTTC. Full variable domain (rest looked up from reference TRBV5-1 and TRBJ2-7): KAGVTQTPRYLIKTRGQQVTLSCSPISGHRSVSWYQQTPGQGLQFLFEYFSETQRNKGNFPGRFSGRQFSNSRSEMNVSTLELGDSALYLCASSLRDIGGDEQYFGPGTRLTVT.

This clone was recorded a few times. This CDR3 reads CASSELWRGGETQYF. The CDR3 nucleotides are TGTGCCAGCAGTGAACTCTGGAGGGGGGGAGAGACCCAGTACTTC. V and J are TRBV6-1 and TRBJ2-5; D may be TRBD2 (7 bases). The germline V gene has CDR1 MNHNS and CDR2 SASEGT. Trimming took 2 bases from V and 4 from J, leaving 14 bases between them. The CDR3 covers 15 residues.

V is TRBV5-1 and J is TRBJ2-1, with D possibly being TRBD2 (6 bases). V was trimmed by 7 bases and J by 8 bases, leaving 22 bases between them. The CDR3 spans 15 residues. CDR1 SGHRS and CDR2 YFSETQ come from the germline V gene. The CDR3 reads CASSPGDSARYEQFF. The CDR3 region has the DNA TGCGCCAGCTCCCCGGGGGACTCCGCCCGGTATGAGCAGTTCTTC.

V and J are TRBV5-6 and TRBJ2-1; unclear D gene. Germline assignment: CDR1 SGHDT and CDR2 YYEEEE. This CDR3 spans 16 amino acids. Trimming cost V 2 bases and J 1 base, with 13 bases left between them. The CDR3 nucleotides read TGTGCCAGCAGCTTAGTCCCTACCGCGTCCTACAATGAGCAGTTCTTC. Translated, it gives CASSLVPTASYNEQFF.